This T cell receptor (beta chain) was documented in a study of blood T cell repertoires in COVID-19. About the study: Collection of acute and convalescent COVID-19 samples took place in the United States, Italy and Spain. T cells, B-cell-depleted T cells, or PBMCs supplied cDNA or gDNA.

J was trimmed by 5 bases and V by 0 bases; bases with no gene match: 7. CDR3 length: 15 residues. The germline V gene has CDR1 SGHRS and CDR2 YFSETQ. As originally analysed: Amplification with reference gene primers provided the estimates of nucleated cell counts. Clones were sequenced by immunoSEQ multiplex PCR, and TCRdb holds only the in-frame ones, with some missing. V and J calls and clone size follow that table, whereas D and trimming were derived from the DNA. The sample lists around 54,000 clones, 90% occurring once. The specimen was peripheral blood. This sequence was found in a human donor in a cohort sampled during active COVID-19. This rearrangement joins TRBV5-1 to TRBJ2-5; 7 bases agree with TRBD1. CDR3 in amino acids: CASSLEAGGEETQYF. CDR3 in DNA: TGCGCCAGCAGCTTGGAGGCAGGGGGTGAGGAGACCCAGTACTTC.